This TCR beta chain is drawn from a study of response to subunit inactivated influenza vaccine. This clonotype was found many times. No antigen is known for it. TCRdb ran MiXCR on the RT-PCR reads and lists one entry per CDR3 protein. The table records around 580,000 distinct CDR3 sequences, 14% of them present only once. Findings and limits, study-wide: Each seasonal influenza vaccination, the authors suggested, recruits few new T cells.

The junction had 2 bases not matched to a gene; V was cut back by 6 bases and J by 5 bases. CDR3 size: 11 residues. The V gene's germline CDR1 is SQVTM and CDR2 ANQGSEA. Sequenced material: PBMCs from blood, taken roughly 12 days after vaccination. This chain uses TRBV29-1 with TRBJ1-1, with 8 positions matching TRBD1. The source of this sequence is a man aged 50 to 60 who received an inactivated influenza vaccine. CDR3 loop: CSVHRGTEAFF. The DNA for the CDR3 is TGCAGCGTGCACAGGGGGACTGAAGCTTTCTTT. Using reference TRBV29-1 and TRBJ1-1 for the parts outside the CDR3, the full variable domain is SAVISQKPSRDICQRGTSLTIQCQVDSQVTMMFWYRQQPGQSLTLIATANQGSEATYESGFVIDKFPISRPNLTFSTLTVSNMSPEDSSIYLCSVHRGTEAFFGQGTRLTVV.